This T cell receptor beta chain was found in a study of immune cell composition in non-small cell lung cancer. Study results and caveats: Clones >0.5% enriched in tumour were rarer in adenocarcinoma (33%) than squamous (about 80%). Top 10 clone scores and clonality were higher in squamous than adenocarcinoma.

Points on this clone: The antigen remains unidentified.

Per the germline V gene, CDR1 is MNHNY and CDR2 is SVGAGI (reference sequence). Trimming left V 5 bases short and J 4 bases short, with 14 bases between. The CDR3 runs 14 residues. Data came from immunoSEQ multiplex PCR; TCRdb stores just in-frame clones and leaves some out. The data contain 2,000 to 2,500 clones, roughly 79% of them singletons. Sample: lung tumor tissue. This chain links TRBV6-6 with TRBJ1-2; D is undetermined. This receptor was identified in a human donor with non-small cell lung cancer. CDR3 sequence: CASSLNDKTYGYTF. The DNA for the CDR3 is TGTGCCAGCAGTCTTAACGACAAGACCTATGGCTACACCTTC.